The entry below describes one T cell receptor (beta chain). There is no known antigen for this receptor. Per-base qualities were not stored, and no clone one base away is much larger. This record belongs to a study of shared clonotypes between healthy human individuals (dated by TCRdb to 2018 to 2021). Notes on the research overall: A few men and two women, aged 18 to 49 years, made up the cohort. Per donor, three plates each were used for CD4 naive and CD4 memory, two for CD8 naive, and one for CD8 memory. To estimate repertoire size and how much clonotype sharing occurs between individuals, the study deeply sequenced the blood TCR repertoires of about 5 healthy adults. To increase sequencing depth and limit assay-specific biases, TCR repertoire library preparation and sequencing were carried out by different laboratories using diverse techniques. Each donor's leukapheresis produced roughly between about 0.8 and 8.9 billion PBMCs.

TCR CDR3 regions were amplified from genomic DNA by multiplex PCR using the deep immunoSEQ assay. Genomic DNA extracted from each cell subset was distributed evenly over all wells of several immunoSEQ 96-well plates, and each plate served as one replicate. For sorted subsets, each replicate PCR was loaded with 200 to 250 ng genomic DNA, equivalent to 25,000 to 35,000 T cell genomes. The purified libraries were quantified using a Qubit 3.0 fluorometer, sized with a Bioanalyzer 2100, and then quantified again using the KAPA Library Quantification kit. Every immunoSEQ 96-well plate was sequenced on a dedicated single-read 150-cycle Illumina NextSeq 550 flow cell. In the original analysis: Because only junctional sequences without quality scores were contained in the immunoSEQ output, filtering matching that applied to full-length reads could not be performed. To assign V/J genes and CDR3, sequences were annotated against IMGT germline references using PyIR, a Python wrapper for IgBLAST v1.9. Reads were filtered out if the reads had weak V/J assignments (E-value above 1e-6), no CDR3, stop codons, out-of-frame junctions, or ambiguous translated residues. V3J clonotypes were defined by identical inferred V gene, J gene, and CDR3 amino acid sequence. To compute the percentage overlap between repertoires, the number of shared unique clonotypes was divided by the size of the smaller repertoire. Richness of each repertoire was evaluated using RTK rarefaction, the Chao1 estimator, and Recon v2.1 estimates of unobserved clonotypes. For all TCRbeta clonotypes obtained by the gDNA method from a few donors, generation probabilities were computed with OLGA. The immuneACCESS repertoire file appears here via TCRdb, limited to in-frame rearrangements. These files lack a portion of the clones; in checked studies, under half of the deficit traces to unresolved V genes, and the cause of the others is not known. The D gene and trimming were derived from the DNA, and the V and J assignments and clone size from that table. The sample includes a few million clones, with around nine tenths observed a single time. Clones ranked in the top ten supply roughly 0.14% of the sample.

Here is what the overall study found, with its caveats: Clonotypes shared by all four sorted-subset donors showed higher generation probabilities than non-shared clonotypes. Sampling was restricted to blood, and TCR repertoires in tissues likely differ from the TCR repertoires found in blood. Sharing across a few donors was observed for around 4.8% of naive CD4, over 3% of naive CD8, 2% to 2.5% of memory CD4, and about 0.4% of memory CD8 clonotypes. Pairwise subsampling led to the expectation that sequencing depth would affect the degree of clonotype sharing among donors. Naive subsets generally had larger estimated clonotype richness than memory subsets. The genetic and exposure-history diversity represented was limited by the small number of donors. Even with the large sequencing depth, rarefaction of the sorted-subset datasets indicated that sequencing was incomplete.

The CDR3 measures 15 amino acids from cysteine to phenylalanine. Of all the DNA, just the CDR3 is kept, 45 bases in frame from base 1. CDR1 and CDR2 (SGHRS, YFSETQ) derive from the germline V gene. V and J lose 2 bases and 0 bases, and a span of 9 bases separates them. Donors were healthy HIV-negative adults with no recently reported acute infections or vaccinations. Every donor was a Caucasian adult living in Nashville, Tennessee, USA. CD4+ T cells were enriched by magnetic negative selection, after which naive cells were positively selected on CD45RA and the negative fraction was taken as the memory subset. Blood was collected by leukapheresis, and PBMCs were isolated by Ficoll-Histopaque density gradient centrifugation and then cryopreserved in liquid nitrogen vapor phase. Analytical flow cytometry was used to check the purity and quantity of every magnetically sorted T cell population. Genomic DNA was isolated from each sorted fraction and quantified by UV absorbance on a Nanodrop 2000c.

This sequence uses TRBV5-1 and TRBJ1-3; a tentative D call is TRBD1 (6 bases match). The receptor was derived from a man aged 18 to 29 in good health. Specimen: naive CD4+ T cells sorted from blood. Reading the label with the study, this specimen's cell subset or site is: CD45RA+ positively selected. The bases read TGCGCCAGCAGCTTACAGGGCGACTCTGGAAACACCATATATTTT. The translation is CASSLQGDSGNTIYF.